This TCR beta chain was recovered during a study of shared clonotypes between healthy human individuals. Study context: The donors, two women and a few men, were aged 18 to 49.

Study observations and caveats: What naive subsets generally showed was a larger estimated richness than memory subsets showed.

Worth noting for this clone: Its target is unknown. Different DNA sequences within this sample yield the same CDR3.

This CDR3 comprises 14 residues. Germline-derived CDR1 and CDR2 are SGHRS and YFSETQ. V lost 1 base to trimming and J lost 6 bases, with 10 bases between them. Generated by immunoSEQ multiplex PCR, the TCRdb table keeps only in-frame clones and is missing some. The sample has approximately 2.5 million clones, roughly 93% seen once. The source material was naive CD4+ T cells from PBMCs. Stated subset: CD45RA+ positively selected. The chain has TRBV5-1 and TRBJ2-2; a weak D match, TRBD2 (6 bases). The sequence was collected from a young man in good health. Some clones in this sample may be carry-over from other donors' samples. In DNA form, the CDR3 reads TGCGCCAGCAGCTTGAATTCGGGGGCCGGGGAGCTGTTTTTT. Translated, it gives CASSLNSGAGELFF.